This T cell receptor (beta chain) is from a study of beta chain features in type 1 diabetes. CD4+ naive, central memory, regulatory and stem cell-like memory subsets were isolated by sorting on CD45RO/CCR7/CD25/CD127/CD95/CD27. The entirety of the isolated RNA underwent reverse transcription, so expressed TCRB transcripts were sequenced. This table comes from immunoSEQ multiplex PCR, and its TCRdb copy is limited to in-frame clones, with some not included. The table includes roughly 250,000 clones, about 20% detected once. This CDR3 comprises 13 residues. CDR1 and CDR2 (germline): SQVTM, ANQGSEA. Unmatched junction bases numbered 5, after V lost 2 bases and J lost 8 bases. A note on this clone: Its antigen is unknown.

Whole-study findings and limits: There was a moderate but significant shortening of TCRB CDR3s in all four CD4+ subsets of Type 1 diabetes patients.

Sequenced: naive CD4+ T cells from blood. The receptor was isolated from a woman aged 40 to 50 with type 1 diabetes. The rearrangement uses TRBV29-1 and TRBJ1-2; TRBD1 aligns across 10 bases. The CDR3 nucleotides read TGCAGCGTTGAACCGGGACAGGGGTACGGCTACACCTTC. As protein: CSVEPGQGYGYTF.